Below are 9 T cell receptor beta chains sequenced from a single sample in a study of shared clonotypes between healthy human individuals. The method was immunoSEQ multiplex PCR; TCRdb's version includes in-frame clones alone and lacks a portion of them. The sample has a few million clones; 90% to 97% are singletons. Sequencing was carried out using naive CD4+ T cells sorted from blood. Subset of the sample: CD45RA+ positively selected. These receptors were taken from a man between 18 and 35 years old in good health.

This clone has just one count. The chain couples TRBV6-4 to TRBJ2-1; 10 bases line up with TRBD2. The CDR3 extends over 15 amino acids. From germline, CDR1 is MRHNA and CDR2 SNTAGT. V was pared by 11 bases and J by 8 bases, with 15 bases of the junction left unmatched. The CDR3 region has the DNA TGTGCCGGGAAACAAGCTAGCGGGAGAATGGATGAGCAGTTCTTC. Residues: CAGKQASGRMDEQFF.

This chain uses TRBV11-2 with TRBJ1-1; D is unclear. Germline loops: CDR1 SGHAT, CDR2 FQNNGV. The CDR3 is 15 residues long. V was cut by 5 bases and J by 2 bases, with 15 bases left in between. This chain's CDR3 is CASSPRPGFNTEAFF. The DNA of the CDR3 is TGTGCCAGCAGCCCGCGACCGGGTTTCAACACTGAAGCTTTCTTT.

Points on this clone: This specimen includes other DNA sequences encoding the same CDR3. V and J are TRBV5-4 and TRBJ2-2; D may be TRBD1 or TRBD2 (5 bases each). Germline loops: CDR1 SGHNT, CDR2 YYREEE (reference sequence). Trimming pared 4 bases from V and 2 bases from J, leaving 9 bases between. This CDR3 region has 14 residues. The CDR3 loop is CASSPGTNTGELFF. The CDR3 DNA is TGTGCCAGCAGCCCTGGGACCAACACCGGGGAGCTGTTTTTT.

The chain uses TRBV6-1 and TRBJ1-1, with D unresolved. Trimming cost V 7 bases and J 1 base, with 13 bases left between them. The germline V gene encodes CDR1 MNHNS and CDR2 SASEGT. The CDR3 consists of 14 residues. The CDR3, as DNA: TGTGCCAGCACGACGATTTTTGGGAACACTGAAGCTTTCTTT. Protein sequence: CASTTIFGNTEAFF.

This chain uses TRBV11-2 with TRBJ1-2; no definite D call. The CDR3 is made up of 12 amino acids. From germline, CDR1 is SGHAT and CDR2 FQNNGV. Trimming removed 4 bases at V and 7 bases at J, with 10 bases between. CDR3 sequence (DNA): TGTGCCAGCAGCTCCTTGGGTACTGGCTACACCTTC. Its translation is CASSSLGTGYTF.

The chain carries TRBV6-6 and TRBJ1-5; D gene unclear. Germline V CDR1 and CDR2: MNHNY, SVGAGI (reference sequence). Trimming shortened V by 2 bases and J by 3 bases, and 8 bases separated the two germline ends. The CDR3 totals 14 residues. The CDR3 DNA reads TGTGCCAGCAGTTACGGGGAGGACAATCAGCCCCAGCATTTT. The encoded protein is CASSYGEDNQPQHF.

This chain joins TRBV18 and TRBJ2-3; 10 positions match TRBD2. Trimming took 3 bases from V and 0 from J; bases not matched to a gene: 9. The CDR3 covers 18 residues. Germline assignment: CDR1 KGHSH and CDR2 LQKENI. CDR3 loop: CASSPELAGLWSTDTQYF. The CDR3 DNA reads TGTGCCAGCTCACCGGAACTAGCGGGACTTTGGAGCACAGATACGCAGTATTTT. Using reference TRBV18 and TRBJ2-3 for the parts outside the CDR3, the full variable domain is NAGVMQNPRHLVRRRGQEARLRCSPMKGHSHVYWYRQLPEEGLKFMVYLQKENIIDESGMPKERFSAEFPKEGPSILRIQQVVRGDSAAYFCASSPELAGLWSTDTQYFGPGTRLTVL.

This chain connects TRBV28 to TRBJ2-2, with 8 positions matching TRBD2. Germline CDR1 reads MDHEN; CDR2 reads SYDVKM. This CDR3 spans 19 amino acids. V was clipped by 7 bases and J by 1 base; unmatched bases: 17. CDR3 DNA sequence: TGTGCCAGCACTAGGGAGGCTAGCGGGCCGACAAGGAACACCGGGGAGCTGTTTTTT. Translation: CASTREASGPTRNTGELFF.

In the case of this clone: The germline gene is not matched at one end of the junction; a read error may be the cause. This chain connects TRBV18 to TRBJ2-7, with D perhaps matching TRBD2 (5 bases). The CDR3 contains 12 residues. Germline values: CDR1 KGHSH, CDR2 LQKENI. Here the CDR3 reads CASSPGGLEENF. CDR3 coding DNA: TGTGCCAGCTCACCAGGCGGCCTGGAGGAGAACTTC.